This T cell receptor (beta chain) is from a study of cytomegalovirus exposure and HLA in healthy donors. The V end was cut by 3 bases, the J end by 5 bases, with 11 bases between. The CDR3 is made up of 13 amino acids. CDR1 GTSNPN and CDR2 SVGIG come from the germline V gene (reference sequence). PCR involved 60 Vbeta and 13 Jbeta primers. Clones were read by immunoSEQ multiplex PCR, and TCRdb kept only the in-frame ones, dropping some. Here the sample spans roughly 230,000 clones, about three quarters being singletons. V gene TRBV30 combines with J gene TRBJ1-5; D unresolved. The clonotype comes from a boy aged 5-17 years in good health and CMV-seronegative. The material sequenced was PBMCs. CDR3 bases: TGTGCCTGGAGCGACGAACGGGATCAGCCCCAGCATTTT. It translates to CAWSDERDQPQHF.